These 15 T cell receptor beta chains originate from one sample sequenced in a study of T cells in Graves' hyperthyroidism and ophthalmopathy. Amplified regions were TCR beta CDR3 sequences from RNA transcripts. The study used the HTBI primer set for a first-round RT-PCR of the TCR CDR3. TCRdb ran MiXCR on the multiplex PCR reads and lists one entry per CDR3 protein. This sample has over 550,000 distinct CDR3 sequences, with 16% found just once. Sequencing was performed on blood. These receptors were taken from a woman younger than 35 with Graves' hyperthyroidism.

This clonotype was observed a few times. The gene calls are TRBV10-1 and TRBJ2-3; 9 bases are shared with TRBD2. The CDR3 has 19 amino acids. The V segment lost 0 bases and the J segment 6 bases; nucleotides outside the gene matches: 16. Germline V gene lookup returns CDR1 WNHNN and CDR2 SYGVQD (reference sequence). Here the CDR3 DNA reads TGCGCCAGCAGTGAGTCGAACTTCGGGAGTAGCGGGAGTGTGGATACGCAGTATTTT. Protein: CASSESNFGSSGSVDTQYF.

The V and J genes are TRBV20-1 and TRBJ2-7, with D tentatively TRBD1 (6 bases). Trimming shortened V by 3 bases and J by 2 bases, and 14 bases separated the two germline ends. This CDR3 contains 14 residues. Germline V gene data show CDR1 as DFQATT and CDR2 as SNEGSKA (reference sequence). CDR3 sequence: CSARDSRRTYEQYF. The CDR3, as DNA: TGCAGTGCTAGGGACAGCAGACGGACCTACGAGCAGTACTTC.

This clonotype was observed a few times. For the CDR3, the DNA is TGTGCCAGCAGTAGACAGGGCTCAGCTGAAGCTTTCTTT. Translated, it gives CASSRQGSAEAFF. The V gene is TRBV6-1, the J gene TRBJ1-1; the match to TRBD1 covers 7 bases. CDR3 length: 13 residues. V lost 5 bases to trimming and J lost 6 bases; unmatched junction nucleotides: 6. The germline V gene has CDR1 MNHNS and CDR2 SASEGT.

This clonotype has at least ten counts. This sequence joins TRBV7-8 and TRBJ2-1; D gene uncertain. With 0 bases removed from V and 1 base from J, the gap between germline ends came to 16 bases. Germline CDR1 reads SGHVS; CDR2 reads FQNEAQ. The CDR3 contains 18 residues. The CDR3 DNA reads as TGTGCCAGCAGCTTAGCGCGAGCCGGGCTCATATCCTACAATGAGCAGTTCTTC. It codes for CASSLARAGLISYNEQFF.

Only a few counts were recorded for this clonotype. This chain uses TRBV28 with TRBJ2-3, with D hard to call. V lost 3 bases to trimming and J lost 3 bases, with 13 bases between them. CDR3 length equals 15 residues. CDR1 and CDR2 from the germline V gene are MDHEN and SYDVKM. The CDR3 DNA follows: TGTGCCAGCAGTTTTACTGATATGGTGACAGATACGCAGTATTTT. Protein: CASSFTDMVTDTQYF.

V and J are TRBV25-1 and TRBJ2-1, with a weak D call TRBD2 (7 bases). The CDR3 contains 16 residues. CDR1 and CDR2 (germline): MGHDK, SYGVNS. V lost 3 bases and J lost 6, with 18 bases in between. The CDR3 nucleotides are TGTGCCAGCAGTGATGTCGGGGGGCCCCGAGGCAATGAGCAGTTCTTC. Translating it yields CASSDVGGPRGNEQFF.

Regarding this clonotype: A clone one base away is much larger, so this may be a read error. The chain combines TRBV28 with TRBJ2-7; 7 positions match TRBD2. Germline assignment: CDR1 MDHEN and CDR2 SYDVKM. With V trimmed by 7 bases and J by 3 bases, 6 bases remained unmatched. This CDR3 is 13 amino acids long. The chain's CDR3 is CASMGGVGYEQYV. The DNA for the CDR3 is TGTGCCAGCATGGGAGGGGTGGGCTACGAGCAGTACGTC.

This clonotype was seen only a few times. This rearrangement joins TRBV5-1 to TRBJ2-5; 7 nucleotides line up with TRBD2. V shed 4 bases, J shed 2 bases, and the junction held 11 bases outside the gene matches. The CDR3 extends over 16 amino acids. Per germline, CDR1 SGHRS and CDR2 YFSETQ. DNA for the CDR3: TGCGCCAGCAGCCCGGGGACTACTAGCGTACAAGAGACCCAGTACTTC. This encodes CASSPGTTSVQETQYF.

This clonotype was picked up a small number of times. The V gene is TRBV11-3, the J gene TRBJ1-3; D remains ambiguous. This CDR3 contains 17 residues. Germline CDR1 reads SGHNT; CDR2 reads YENEEA. V was pared by 5 bases and J by 0 bases, with 17 bases between. This chain's CDR3 is CASSLPEGRSSGNTIYF. CDR3 sequence (DNA): TGTGCCAGCAGCCTACCCGAGGGCAGGAGCTCTGGAAACACCATATATTTT.

This clonotype was counted many times. The V gene is TRBV3-1, the J gene TRBJ2-3; TRBD1 might be the D (5 bases). CDR3 length equals 14 residues. V dropped 4 bases and J dropped 6 bases, with 14 bases sitting between them. Germline assignment: CDR1 LGHDT and CDR2 YNNKEL (reference sequence). For the CDR3, the DNA is TGTGCCAGCAGCCTCGAAGGGGCCTTTGATACGCAGTATTTT. Translation gives CASSLEGAFDTQYF.

Notes on this clonotype: A much larger clone is a single base away; this may be a read error. The V gene is TRBV7-2, the J gene TRBJ2-5; 11 nucleotides match TRBD1. The germline V gene encodes CDR1 SGHTA and CDR2 FQGNSA. The CDR3 totals 15 residues. The J segment lost 4 bases and the V segment lost 5 bases, leaving 6 bases of the junction unmatched. The CDR3 region has the DNA TGTGCCAGCAGCGGAGGACAGGGGGCGGTAGAGACCCAGTACTTC. Protein sequence: CASSGGQGAVETQYF.

This clonotype was counted at least ten times. This chain connects TRBV2 to TRBJ2-1; 12 bases are shared with TRBD2. Germline CDR1 and CDR2: SNHLY and FYNNEI. This CDR3 region has 14 residues. Germline trimming cut 8 bases from V and 9 bases from J; bases unmatched to any gene: 8. Here the CDR3 reads CASVGLAGLGEQFF. The CDR3 DNA follows: TGTGCCAGCGTAGGACTAGCGGGATTGGGTGAGCAGTTCTTC.

In this sample, this clonotype turned up many times. This chain joins TRBV7-6 and TRBJ2-5, with 9 bases fitting TRBD2. Germline V gene lookup returns CDR1 SGHVS and CDR2 FNYEAQ. The V segment lost 5 bases and the J segment 4 bases; nucleotides outside the gene matches: 11. The length of the CDR3 is 16 residues. Here the CDR3 reads CASSVVGAGGGETQYF. DNA of the CDR3: TGTGCCAGCAGCGTGGTGGGAGCGGGGGGAGGAGAGACCCAGTACTTC.

V gene TRBV7-3 combines with J gene TRBJ2-1; 8 bases agree with TRBD1. CDR3 size: 15 residues. Germline V gene data show CDR1 as SGHTA and CDR2 as FQGTGA. Unmatched junction bases numbered 6, after V lost 1 base and J lost 7 bases. The CDR3 bases are TGTGCCAGCAGCTTAATCCAGGGGGCTGGAAATGAGCAGTTCTTC. Translated, it gives CASSLIQGAGNEQFF.

The V gene is TRBV7-9, the J gene TRBJ2-5; 8 bases fit TRBD1. The CDR3 spans 13 residues. The germline V gene has CDR1 SEHNR and CDR2 FQNEAQ (reference sequence). J was trimmed by 4 bases and V by 6 bases; bases with no gene match: 4. The CDR3 region is CASRPTGGETQYF. CDR3 coding DNA: TGTGCCAGCAGGCCTACAGGGGGAGAGACCCAGTACTTC.